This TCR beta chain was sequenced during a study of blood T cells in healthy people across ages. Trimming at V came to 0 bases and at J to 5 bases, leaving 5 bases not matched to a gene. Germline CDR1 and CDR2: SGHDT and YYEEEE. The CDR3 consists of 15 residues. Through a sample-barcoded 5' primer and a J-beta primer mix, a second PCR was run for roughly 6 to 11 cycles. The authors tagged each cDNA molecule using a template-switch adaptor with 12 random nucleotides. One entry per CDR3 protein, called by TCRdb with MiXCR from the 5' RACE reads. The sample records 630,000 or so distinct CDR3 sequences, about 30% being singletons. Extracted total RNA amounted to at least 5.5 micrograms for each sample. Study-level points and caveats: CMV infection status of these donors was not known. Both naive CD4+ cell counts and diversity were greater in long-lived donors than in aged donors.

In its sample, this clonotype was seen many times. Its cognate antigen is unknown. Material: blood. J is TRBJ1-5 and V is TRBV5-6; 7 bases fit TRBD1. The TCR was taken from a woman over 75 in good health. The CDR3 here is CASSLGPGGDQPQHF. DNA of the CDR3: TGTGCCAGCAGCTTGGGCCCAGGGGGTGATCAGCCCCAGCATTTT.